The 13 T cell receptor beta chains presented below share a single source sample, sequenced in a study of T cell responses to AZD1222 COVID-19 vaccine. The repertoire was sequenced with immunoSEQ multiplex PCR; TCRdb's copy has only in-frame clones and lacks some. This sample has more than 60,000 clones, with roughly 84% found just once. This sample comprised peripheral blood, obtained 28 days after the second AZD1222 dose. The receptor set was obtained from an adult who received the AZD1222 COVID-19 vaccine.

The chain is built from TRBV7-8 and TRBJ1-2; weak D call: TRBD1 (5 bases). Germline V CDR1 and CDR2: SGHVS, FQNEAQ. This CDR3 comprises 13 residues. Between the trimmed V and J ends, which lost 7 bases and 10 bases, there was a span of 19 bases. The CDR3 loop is CASTISGRSNYTF. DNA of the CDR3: TGTGCCAGCACCATCTCGGGGCGATCGAACTACACCTTC.

CDR3 sequence reads: CASSLELGPRTPLHF. The CDR3 nucleotides are TGTGCCAGCAGCTTAGAGTTGGGGCCTCGCACACCCCTCCACTTT. The J gene is TRBJ1-6, the V gene TRBV11-2, with D tentatively TRBD1 (5 bases). With 0 bases removed from V and 11 bases from J, the gap between germline ends came to 14 bases. The CDR3 has 15 amino acids. The germline gives CDR1 SGHAT, CDR2 FQNNGV. The full variable domain, in which reference TRBV11-2 and TRBJ1-6 provide the parts outside the CDR3, is EAGVAQSPRYKIIEKRQSVAFWCNPISGHATLYWYQQILGQGPKLLIQFQNNGVVDDSQLPKDRFSAERLKGVDSTLKIQPAKLEDSAVYLCASSLELGPRTPLHFGNGTRLTVT.

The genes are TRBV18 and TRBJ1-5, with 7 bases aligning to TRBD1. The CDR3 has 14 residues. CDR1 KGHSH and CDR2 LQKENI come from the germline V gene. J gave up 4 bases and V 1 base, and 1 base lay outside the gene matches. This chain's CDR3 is CASSPLDRNQPQHF. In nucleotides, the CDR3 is TGTGCCAGCTCACCACTGGACAGGAATCAGCCCCAGCATTTT.

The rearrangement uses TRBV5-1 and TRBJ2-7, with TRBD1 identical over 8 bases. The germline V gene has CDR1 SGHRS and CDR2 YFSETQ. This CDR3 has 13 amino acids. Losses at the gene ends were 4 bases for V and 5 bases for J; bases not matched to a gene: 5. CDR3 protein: CASSGRTGNEQYF. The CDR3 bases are TGCGCCAGCAGCGGGAGGACAGGGAACGAGCAGTACTTC. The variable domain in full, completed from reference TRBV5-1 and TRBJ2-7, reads KAGVTQTPRYLIKTRGQQVTLSCSPISGHRSVSWYQQTPGQGLQFLFEYFSETQRNKGNFPGRFSGRQFSNSRSEMNVSTLELGDSALYLCASSGRTGNEQYFGPGTRLTVT.

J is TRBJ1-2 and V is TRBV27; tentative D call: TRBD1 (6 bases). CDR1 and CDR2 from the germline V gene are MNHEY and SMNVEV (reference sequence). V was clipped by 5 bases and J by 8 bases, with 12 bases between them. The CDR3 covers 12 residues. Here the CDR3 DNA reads TGTGCCAGCAGTACCGGGACATCGGGCTACACCTTC. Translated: CASSTGTSGYTF.

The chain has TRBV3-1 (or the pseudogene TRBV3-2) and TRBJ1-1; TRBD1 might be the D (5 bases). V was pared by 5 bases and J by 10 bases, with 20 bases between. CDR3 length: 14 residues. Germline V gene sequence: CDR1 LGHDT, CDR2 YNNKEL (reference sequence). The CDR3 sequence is CASSSKGRDPGAFF. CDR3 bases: TGTGCCAGCAGCTCGAAGGGCAGGGATCCAGGAGCTTTCTTT.

The CDR3 DNA is TGCAGCGTACTAACGGGACAGGCAGATGGCTACACCTTC. Translated, it gives CSVLTGQADGYTF. This chain links TRBV29-1 with TRBJ1-2; 8 nucleotides match TRBD1. Germline V gene lookup returns CDR1 SQVTM and CDR2 ANQGSEA. J gave up 6 bases and V 6 bases, and 9 bases lay outside the gene matches. This CDR3 has 13 amino acids.

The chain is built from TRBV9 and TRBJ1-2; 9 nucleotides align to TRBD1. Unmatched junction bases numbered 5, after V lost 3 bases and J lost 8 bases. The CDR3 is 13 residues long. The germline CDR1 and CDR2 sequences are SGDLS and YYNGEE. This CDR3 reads CASSAQDRGGYTF. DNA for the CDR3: TGTGCCAGCAGCGCTCAGGACAGGGGCGGCTACACCTTC.

This CDR3 is CASSGQGGPGGYTF. The CDR3 DNA is TGTGCCAGCAGCGGACAGGGGGGGCCCGGTGGCTACACCTTC. The V and J genes are TRBV2 and TRBJ1-2, with 10 bases fitting TRBD1. Germline lookup yields CDR1 SNHLY and CDR2 FYNNEI. J lost 7 bases, V lost 6 bases, and 8 bases had no gene match. CDR3 length equals 14 residues.

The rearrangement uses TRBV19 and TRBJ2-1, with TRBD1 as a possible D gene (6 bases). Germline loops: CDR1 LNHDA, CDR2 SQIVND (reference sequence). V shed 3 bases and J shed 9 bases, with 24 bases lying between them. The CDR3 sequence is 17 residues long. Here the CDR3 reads CASSMGWGRGPSGEQFF. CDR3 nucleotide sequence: TGTGCCAGTAGTATGGGGTGGGGCAGGGGCCCGTCCGGTGAGCAGTTCTTC.

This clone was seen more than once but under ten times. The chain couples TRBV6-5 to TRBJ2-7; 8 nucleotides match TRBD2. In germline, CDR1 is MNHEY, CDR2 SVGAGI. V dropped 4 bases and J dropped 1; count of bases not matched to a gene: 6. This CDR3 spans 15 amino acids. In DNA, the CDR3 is TGTGCCAGCAGTTTTGGCGGGGGGTCTTCCTACGAGCAGTACTTC. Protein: CASSFGGGSSYEQYF.

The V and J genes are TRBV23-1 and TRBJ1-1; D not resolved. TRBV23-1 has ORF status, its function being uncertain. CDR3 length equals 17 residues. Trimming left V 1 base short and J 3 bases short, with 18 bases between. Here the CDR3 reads CASSQFQAGTLYTEAFF. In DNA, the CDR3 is TGCGCCAGCAGTCAATTTCAGGCAGGAACACTGTACACTGAAGCTTTCTTT.

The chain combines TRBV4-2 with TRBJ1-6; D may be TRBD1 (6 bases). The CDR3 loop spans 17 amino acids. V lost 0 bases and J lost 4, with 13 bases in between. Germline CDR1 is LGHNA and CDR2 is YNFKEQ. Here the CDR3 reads CASSQDRTQGYNSPLHF. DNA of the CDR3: TGTGCCAGCAGCCAAGATCGCACCCAGGGGTATAATTCACCCCTCCACTTT.